The clone carrying this T cell receptor beta chain was observed a handful of times. Antigen: not known. Germline CDR1 and CDR2: KGHDR and SFDVKD. After removal of 4 bases from V and 7 bases from J, the junction contained 8 bases not matched to a gene. The CDR3 spans 16 residues. This sample is drawn from a study of T cells after yellow fever vaccination. Study-level points and caveats: Post-booster samples contained most primary-vaccination clones (about 96% CD4, around 88% CD8). A faster peak, day 5 versus 15, was reached by the weaker secondary response.

Template switching with 5'RACE generated the TCR cDNA and added a universal primer site and UMIs. TCRdb redid the calling of the 5' RACE reads with MiXCR, one entry per CDR3 protein. The repertoire holds hundreds of thousands of distinct CDR3 sequences, with roughly 13% as singletons. The clonotype originates from a man aged 30-40 years who received the YFV17D yellow fever vaccine. The sequencing here drew on PBMCs, taken on the day of the yellow fever booster vaccination. The chain joins TRBV24-1 to TRBJ2-1, with 11 nucleotides matching TRBD2. Here the CDR3 reads CATSEWTSGLQNEQFF. For the CDR3, the DNA is TGTGCCACCAGTGAGTGGACTAGCGGGCTACAAAATGAGCAGTTCTTC.